These 21 T cell receptor beta chains were all obtained from the same sample, sequenced in a study of T cell changes during pregnancy in multiple sclerosis. Sequencing used immunoSEQ multiplex PCR; TCRdb keeps in-frame clones, though not all of them. The profile covers around 34,000 clones, with 90% appearing a single time and approximately 0.5% taken by the ten largest. Sequenced here: CD4+ T cells from peripheral blood mononuclear cells, sampled in the second trimester of pregnancy. These receptors were obtained from a female donor with multiple sclerosis, enrolled in a pregnancy study.

The chain combines TRBV19 with TRBJ1-5, with 8 bases lining up with TRBD1. This CDR3 contains 13 residues. Germline assignment: CDR1 LNHDA and CDR2 SQIVND (reference sequence). V dropped 6 bases and J dropped 6; count of bases not matched to a gene: 4. The CDR3 here is CASSPDRAQPQHF. The CDR3 nucleotides are TGTGCCAGTAGCCCGGACAGGGCTCAGCCCCAGCATTTT.

This chain links TRBV5-1 with TRBJ1-4, with a tentative D call TRBD1 (6 bases). This CDR3 contains 16 residues. The V gene's germline CDR1 is SGHRS and CDR2 YFSETQ. The germline V and J ends were trimmed by 3 bases and 2 bases, with 14 bases remaining between them. CDR3 loop: CASSSGGANTNEKLFF. Written as DNA, the CDR3 is TGCGCCAGCAGCTCGGGGGGGGCTAACACTAATGAAAAACTGTTTTTT. The full variable domain, its missing parts supplied by reference TRBV5-1 and TRBJ1-4, is KAGVTQTPRYLIKTRGQQVTLSCSPISGHRSVSWYQQTPGQGLQFLFEYFSETQRNKGNFPGRFSGRQFSNSRSEMNVSTLELGDSALYLCASSSGGANTNEKLFFGSGTQLSVL.

The CDR3 DNA follows: TGTGCCAGTAGCCCAATGACTAGCGATAGCTCCTACAATGAGCAGTTCTTC. Its protein is CASSPMTSDSSYNEQFF. The chain uses TRBV19 and TRBJ2-1; 8 positions match TRBD2. The CDR3 is 17 amino acids. From germline, CDR1 is LNHDA and CDR2 SQIVND (reference sequence). With V trimmed by 6 bases and J by 0 bases, 10 bases remained unmatched.

The chain joins TRBV5-4 to TRBJ2-5; possibly TRBD2 for D (6 bases). From germline, CDR1 is SGHNT and CDR2 YYREEE (reference sequence). CDR3 length: 14 amino acids. Between the trimmed V and J ends, which lost 2 bases and 4 bases, there was a span of 12 bases. CDR3 bases: TGTGCCAGCAGCTTCGGACGGGAGCCAGAGACCCAGTACTTC. Its translation: CASSFGREPETQYF.

This rearrangement joins TRBV18 to TRBJ1-1; the D gene is possibly TRBD1 (6 bases). This CDR3 spans 16 amino acids. CDR1 is KGHSH and CDR2 is LQKENI in the germline V gene. With 2 bases removed from V and 0 bases from J, the gap between germline ends came to 13 bases. CDR3 region: CASSPANRAMNTEAFF. In nucleotides, the CDR3 is TGTGCCAGCTCACCAGCGAACAGGGCCATGAACACTGAAGCTTTCTTT. Drawing the rest from reference TRBV18 and TRBJ1-1, the complete variable domain is NAGVMQNPRHLVRRRGQEARLRCSPMKGHSHVYWYRQLPEEGLKFMVYLQKENIIDESGMPKERFSAEFPKEGPSILRIQQVVRGDSAAYFCASSPANRAMNTEAFFGQGTRLTVV.

The V call is TRBV2, the J call TRBJ1-2, with TRBD1 as a possible D gene (5 bases). Trimming pared 2 bases from V and 8 bases from J, leaving 12 bases between. The CDR3 is 13 amino acids. Germline V CDR1 and CDR2: SNHLY, FYNNEI. CDR3 sequence: CASSEQGFGGYTF. The CDR3, as DNA: TGTGCCAGCAGTGAACAGGGCTTCGGAGGCTACACCTTC.

The CDR3 region is CASSLGRMNTGELFF. The CDR3 DNA is TGTGCCAGCAGCTTAGGGAGGATGAACACCGGGGAGCTGTTTTTT. V gene TRBV11-3 combines with J gene TRBJ2-2, with TRBD2 as a possible D gene (5 bases). With 1 base removed from V and 1 base from J, the gap between germline ends came to 7 bases. This CDR3 is built from 15 residues. Germline CDR1 and CDR2: SGHNT and YENEEA.

In its sample, this clone was seen once. This sequence joins TRBV27 and TRBJ1-5; D is perhaps TRBD1 (6 bases). Trimming removed 7 bases from V and 3 bases from J, with 16 bases in between. CDR1 and CDR2 (germline): MNHEY, SMNVEV (reference sequence). The CDR3 sequence is 15 residues long. DNA of the CDR3: TGTGCCAGCAAGGTGGGTCAGGGGCCCAATCAGCCCCAGCATTTT. Its translation is CASKVGQGPNQPQHF.

This chain connects TRBV15 to TRBJ2-3; D is uncertain. With 0 bases removed from V and 5 bases from J, the gap between germline ends came to 3 bases. CDR3 length: 12 amino acids. CDR1 is LNHNV and CDR2 is YYDKDF in the germline V gene (reference sequence). The CDR3 DNA sequence: TGTGCCACCAGCAGAGATAGAGATACGCAGTATTTT. Translated: CATSRDRDTQYF.

The table lists this clone with a count of one. CDR3 protein: CASSLRVVISFF. The CDR3 nucleotides are TGTGCCAGCAGTCTCCGGGTCGTGATATCTTTCTTT. V is TRBV2 and J is TRBJ1-1; D is ambiguous. This CDR3 region has 12 residues. The germline CDR1 and CDR2 sequences are SNHLY and FYNNEI. The V end was cut by 5 bases, the J end by 12 bases, with 16 bases between.

The rearrangement links TRBV7-2 to TRBJ2-1; D is possibly TRBD2 (6 bases). The CDR3 has 17 amino acids. Deletions cut 5 bases from V and 10 bases from J, with 27 bases between. Per germline, CDR1 SGHTA and CDR2 FQGNSA. CDR3 coding DNA: TGTGCCAGCAGCCCTAAGGGAGAGGGACTGGACCGAAGGGAGCAGTTCTTC. Residues: CASSPKGEGLDRREQFF.

The chain carries TRBV9 and TRBJ1-2; 7 bases align to TRBD1. There are 15 residues in the CDR3. The ends lost 4 bases at V and 0 bases at J; junction bases unmatched: 6. The germline V gene has CDR1 SGDLS and CDR2 YYNGEE. The CDR3 DNA sequence: TGTGCCAGCAGCCCGCGGACAGGTACTAACTATGGCTACACCTTC. As protein: CASSPRTGTNYGYTF.

This clone has a single count. This chain uses TRBV7-2 with TRBJ2-3, with 11 nucleotides matching TRBD2. The CDR3 is made up of 18 amino acids. V shed 5 bases, J shed 5 bases, and the junction held 15 bases outside the gene matches. Germline V lookup: CDR1 SGHTA, CDR2 FQGNSA. Here the CDR3 DNA reads TGTGCCAGCAGCCTTGCCCGGCTAGCGGGAGGTAAAGGAGATACGCAGTATTTT. Its protein product is CASSLARLAGGKGDTQYF.

This clone was seen only a few times. The rearrangement joins TRBV5-1 to TRBJ1-2; a weak D match, TRBD1 (6 bases). Germline loops: CDR1 SGHRS, CDR2 YFSETQ. The CDR3 spans 13 residues. Trimming removed 4 bases from V and 8 bases from J, with 15 bases in between. In DNA form, the CDR3 reads TGCGCCAGCAGCGGAACAGGGTTAGACGGCTACACCTTC. Its translation is CASSGTGLDGYTF.

This chain connects TRBV15 to TRBJ2-5; D possibly corresponds to TRBD2 (6 bases). CDR3 length equals 14 residues. CDR1 is LNHNV and CDR2 is YYDKDF in the germline V gene (reference sequence). Trimming took 0 bases from V and 2 from J, leaving 7 bases between them. Here the CDR3 DNA reads TGTGCCACCAGCAGAGATGGGGGGCAAGAGACCCAGTACTTC. It yields the protein CATSRDGGQETQYF.

CDR3 DNA: TGTGCCAGCAGCTTACCGACAGGGCCTCGCACCGGGGAGCTGTTTTTT. Translation gives CASSLPTGPRTGELFF. This sequence joins TRBV5-4 and TRBJ2-2; 7 nucleotides agree with TRBD1. The V gene end was trimmed by 2 bases and the J gene end by 4 bases; junction bases not matched to a gene: 8. CDR3 length: 16 residues. The germline V gene encodes CDR1 SGHNT and CDR2 YYREEE (reference sequence).

The gene calls are TRBV7-2 and TRBJ1-4; D might be TRBD1 (5 bases). Germline assignment: CDR1 SGHTA and CDR2 FQGNSA. Deletions cut 3 bases from V and 3 bases from J, with 11 bases between. The CDR3 covers 15 residues. CDR3 residues: CASSFQPGPNEKLFF. The CDR3 coding sequence is TGTGCCAGCAGCTTCCAACCAGGGCCTAATGAAAAACTGTTTTTT.

V and J are TRBV10-1 and TRBJ1-1; D is possibly TRBD1 (6 bases). Germline V gene data show CDR1 as WNHNN and CDR2 as SYGVQD (reference sequence). Trimming took 8 bases from V and 5 from J, leaving 27 bases between them. The CDR3 spans 17 residues. The CDR3 region has the DNA TGCGCCAGCGTACTCCCGGCGGGGGGGGCGGTTGGGACTGAAGCTTTCTTT. Its protein product is CASVLPAGGAVGTEAFF.

The genes are TRBV5-4 and TRBJ2-2; 9 bases line up with TRBD2. V lost 4 bases and J lost 6; bases outside the gene matches: 4. Germline-derived CDR1 and CDR2 are SGHNT and YYREEE (reference sequence). The CDR3 contains 14 residues. CDR3 DNA sequence: TGTGCCAGCAGCGGGCGGGGGGGCCCCGGGGAGCTGTTTTTT. It specifies CASSGRGGPGELFF.

This clone was found a few times. The chain joins TRBV5-4 to TRBJ2-2, with unresolved D. The CDR3 has 14 residues. CDR1 and CDR2 (germline): SGHNT, YYREEE (reference sequence). V gave up 6 bases and J gave up 6 bases, with 15 bases separating them. CDR3 sequence: CASTTLSRAGELFF. DNA for the CDR3: TGTGCCAGCACCACCCTATCCCGCGCCGGGGAGCTGTTTTTT.

The chain is built from TRBV19 and TRBJ2-4; 10 nucleotides align to TRBD2. Unmatched junction bases numbered 4, after V lost 2 bases and J lost 0 bases. This CDR3 has 17 residues. Germline assignment: CDR1 LNHDA and CDR2 SQIVND (reference sequence). Written as DNA, the CDR3 is TGTGCCAGTAGTATACTAGCGGGGGCCCTAGCCAAAAACATTCAGTACTTC. Protein sequence: CASSILAGALAKNIQYF.